This TCR beta chain was sequenced for a study of blood T cells in healthy people across ages. Study observations and caveats: There were more naive CD4+ cells and higher diversity in long-lived donors than in aged donors.

The CDR3 sequence is 13 residues long. V lost 6 bases and J 2 bases, leaving 11 bases between the germline ends. Germline V CDR1 and CDR2: SGHDT, YYEEEE. This clonotype was counted only a few times. Its specificity is unknown. A J-beta primer mix and a sample-barcoded 5' primer were used in a second PCR of roughly 7 to 12 cycles. With 12 random nucleotides, a template-switch adaptor tagged each individual cDNA molecule. TCRdb reanalysed the 5' RACE reads using MiXCR and keeps one entry per CDR3 protein. The data contain about 1.5 million distinct CDR3 sequences, under 55% of them seen just once; the ten biggest clones take up around 4%.

The rearrangement joins TRBV5-6 to TRBJ2-5; D unclear. The sequencing input was blood. This receptor was identified in a woman aged 18-35 years in good health. CDR3 coding DNA: TGTGCCAGCAAAGGTAGTAGGCAAGAGACCCAGTACTTC. Translation: CASKGSRQETQYF.